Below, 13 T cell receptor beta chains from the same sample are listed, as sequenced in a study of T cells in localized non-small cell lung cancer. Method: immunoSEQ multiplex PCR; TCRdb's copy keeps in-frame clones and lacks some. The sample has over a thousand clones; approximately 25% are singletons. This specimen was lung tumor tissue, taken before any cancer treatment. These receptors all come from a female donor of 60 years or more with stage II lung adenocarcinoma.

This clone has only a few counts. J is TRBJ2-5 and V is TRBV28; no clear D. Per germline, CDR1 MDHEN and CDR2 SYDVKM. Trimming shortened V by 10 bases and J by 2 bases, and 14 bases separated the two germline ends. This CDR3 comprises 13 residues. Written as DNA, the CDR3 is TGTGCCACCTACGAGAGATTACAAGAGACCCAGTACTTC. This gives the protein CATYERLQETQYF.

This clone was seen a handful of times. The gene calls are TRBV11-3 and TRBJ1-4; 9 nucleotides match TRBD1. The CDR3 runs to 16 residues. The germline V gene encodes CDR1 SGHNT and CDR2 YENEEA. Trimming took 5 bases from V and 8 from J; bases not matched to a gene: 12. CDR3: CASSPIPGQGAEKLFF. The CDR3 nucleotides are TGTGCCAGCAGCCCTATACCGGGACAGGGCGCGGAAAAACTGTTTTTT. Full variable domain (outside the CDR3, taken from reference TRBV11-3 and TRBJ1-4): EAGVVQSPRYKIIEKKQPVAFWCNPISGHNTLYWYLQNLGQGPELLIRYENEEAVDDSQLPKDRFSAERLKGVDSTLKIQPAELGDSAVYLCASSPIPGQGAEKLFFGSGTQLSVL.

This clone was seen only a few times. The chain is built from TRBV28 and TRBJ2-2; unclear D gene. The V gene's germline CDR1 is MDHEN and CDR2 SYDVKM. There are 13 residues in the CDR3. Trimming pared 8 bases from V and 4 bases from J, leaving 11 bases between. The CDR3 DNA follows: TGTGCCAGCTTTCAGGTGGGCACCGGGGAGCTGTTTTTT. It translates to CASFQVGTGELFF.

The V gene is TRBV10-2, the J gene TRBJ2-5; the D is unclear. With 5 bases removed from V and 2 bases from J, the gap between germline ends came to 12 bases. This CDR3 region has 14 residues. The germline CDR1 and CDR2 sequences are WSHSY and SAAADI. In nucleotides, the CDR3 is TGCGCCAGCAGTCAACAGTTCAATCAAGAGACCCAGTACTTC. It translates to CASSQQFNQETQYF.

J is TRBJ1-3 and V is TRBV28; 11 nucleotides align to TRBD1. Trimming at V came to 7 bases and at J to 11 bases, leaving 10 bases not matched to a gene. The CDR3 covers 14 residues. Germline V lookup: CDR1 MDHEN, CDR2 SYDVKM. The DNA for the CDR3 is TGTGCCAGCACCCAGGGGACAGGGGGATTCCCCATATATTTT. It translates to CASTQGTGGFPIYF.

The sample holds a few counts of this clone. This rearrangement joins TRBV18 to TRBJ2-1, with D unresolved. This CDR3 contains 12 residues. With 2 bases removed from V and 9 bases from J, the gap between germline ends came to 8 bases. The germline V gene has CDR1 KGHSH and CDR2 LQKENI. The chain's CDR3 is CASSPGSSEQFF. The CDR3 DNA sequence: TGTGCCAGCTCACCAGGGTCGAGTGAGCAGTTCTTC.

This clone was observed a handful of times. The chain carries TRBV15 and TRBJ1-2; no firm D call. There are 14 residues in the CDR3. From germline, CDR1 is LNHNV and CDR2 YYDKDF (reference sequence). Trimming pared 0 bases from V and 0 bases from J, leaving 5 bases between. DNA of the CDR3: TGTGCCACCAGCAGAGAAACGGCTAACTATGGCTACACCTTC. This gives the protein CATSRETANYGYTF.

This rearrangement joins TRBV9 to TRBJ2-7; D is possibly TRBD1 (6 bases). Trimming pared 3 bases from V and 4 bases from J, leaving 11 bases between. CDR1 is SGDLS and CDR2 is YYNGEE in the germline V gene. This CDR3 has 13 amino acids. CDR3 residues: CASSGGDRYEQYF. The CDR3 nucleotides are TGTGCCAGCAGCGGGGGTGACAGGTACGAGCAGTACTTC.

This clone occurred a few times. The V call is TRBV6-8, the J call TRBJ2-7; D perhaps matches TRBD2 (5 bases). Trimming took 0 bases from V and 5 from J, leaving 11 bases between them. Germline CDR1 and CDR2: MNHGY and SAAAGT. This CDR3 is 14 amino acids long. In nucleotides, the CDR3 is TGTGCCAGCAGTTACTCGGCCGGGATCAACGAGCAGTACTTC. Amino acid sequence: CASSYSAGINEQYF.

The CDR3 protein is CASSPGRNNQPQHF. CDR3 nucleotide sequence: TGTGCCAGCTCACCCGGACGAAACAATCAGCCCCAGCATTTT. This chain uses TRBV18 with TRBJ1-5; D is unresolved. The V gene's germline CDR1 is KGHSH and CDR2 LQKENI. There are 14 residues in the CDR3. V was clipped by 3 bases and J by 3 bases, with 9 bases between them.

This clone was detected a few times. CDR3 bases: TGCGCCAGCAGCTTGGAGACAGAAAATGAAAAACTGTTTTTT. The encoded protein is CASSLETENEKLFF. The chain couples TRBV5-1 to TRBJ1-4, with D perhaps matching TRBD1 (5 bases). V shed 0 bases and J shed 5 bases, with 8 bases lying between them. Looked up from germline, CDR1 is SGHRS and CDR2 is YFSETQ. CDR3 size: 14 residues.

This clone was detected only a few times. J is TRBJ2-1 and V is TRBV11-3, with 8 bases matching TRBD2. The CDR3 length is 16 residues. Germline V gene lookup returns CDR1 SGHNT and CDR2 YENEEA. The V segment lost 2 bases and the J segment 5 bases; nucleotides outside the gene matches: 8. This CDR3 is CASSLISSGSNNEQFF. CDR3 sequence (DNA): TGTGCCAGCAGCTTAATCTCCAGCGGGAGTAACAATGAGCAGTTCTTC.

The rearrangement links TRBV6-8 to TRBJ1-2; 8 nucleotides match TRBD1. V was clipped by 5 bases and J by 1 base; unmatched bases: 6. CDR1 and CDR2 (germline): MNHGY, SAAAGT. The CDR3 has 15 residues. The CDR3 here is CASSRTGNSNYGYTF. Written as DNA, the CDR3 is TGTGCCAGCAGTCGGACAGGGAACAGTAACTATGGCTACACCTTC.